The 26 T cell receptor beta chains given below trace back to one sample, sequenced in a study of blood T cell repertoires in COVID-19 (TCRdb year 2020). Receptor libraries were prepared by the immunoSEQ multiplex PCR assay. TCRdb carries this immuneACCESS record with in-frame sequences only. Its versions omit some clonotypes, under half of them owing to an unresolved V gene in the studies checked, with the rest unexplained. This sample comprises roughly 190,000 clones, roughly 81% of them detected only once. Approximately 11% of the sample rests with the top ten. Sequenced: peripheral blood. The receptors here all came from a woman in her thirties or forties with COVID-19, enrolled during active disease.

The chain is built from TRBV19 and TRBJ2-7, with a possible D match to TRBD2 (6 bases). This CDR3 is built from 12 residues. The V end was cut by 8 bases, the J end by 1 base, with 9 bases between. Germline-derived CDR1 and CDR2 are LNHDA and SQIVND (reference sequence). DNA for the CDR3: TGTGCCAGTGGTGGAGGGTCCTACGAGCAGTACTTC. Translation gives CASGGGSYEQYF.

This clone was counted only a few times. The CDR3 bases are TGTGCCAGCAGCCCTTCCCTGGGGAGCCTGGACACTGAAGCTTTCTTT. This codes for CASSPSLGSLDTEAFF. The genes are TRBV9 and TRBJ1-1, with D hard to call. Germline CDR1 and CDR2: SGDLS and YYNGEE. With 4 bases removed from V and 3 bases from J, the gap between germline ends came to 19 bases. The CDR3 spans 16 residues.

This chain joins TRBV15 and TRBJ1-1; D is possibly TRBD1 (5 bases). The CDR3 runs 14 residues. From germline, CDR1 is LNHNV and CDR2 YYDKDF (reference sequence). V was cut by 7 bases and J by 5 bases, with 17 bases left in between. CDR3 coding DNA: TGTGCCACCACAGGAGGCGGGGGAGAGACTGAAGCTTTCTTT. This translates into CATTGGGGETEAFF. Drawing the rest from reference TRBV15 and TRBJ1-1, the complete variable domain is DAMVIQNPRYQVTQFGKPVTLSCSQTLNHNVMYWYQQKSSQAPKLLFHYYDKDFNNEADTPDNFQSRRPNTSFCFLDIRSPGLGDTAMYLCATTGGGGETEAFFGQGTRLTVV.

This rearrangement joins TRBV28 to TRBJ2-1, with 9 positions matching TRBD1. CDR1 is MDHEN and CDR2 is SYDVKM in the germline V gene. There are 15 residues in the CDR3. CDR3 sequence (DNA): TGTGGAAGTCCTAAGGGGGGACAGGGAGGGAATGAGCAGTTCTTC. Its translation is CGSPKGGQGGNEQFF.

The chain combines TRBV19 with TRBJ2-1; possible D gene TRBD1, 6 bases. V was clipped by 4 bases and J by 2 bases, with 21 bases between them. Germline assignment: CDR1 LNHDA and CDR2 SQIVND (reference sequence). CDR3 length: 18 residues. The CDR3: CASSTLIFSRGTYNEQFF. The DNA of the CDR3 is TGTGCCAGTAGTACTTTAATCTTCTCCAGGGGAACCTACAATGAGCAGTTCTTC. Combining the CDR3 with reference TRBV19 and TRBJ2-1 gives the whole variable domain DGGITQSPKYLFRKEGQNVTLSCEQNLNHDAMYWYRQDPGQGLRLIYYSQIVNDFQKGDIAEGYSVSREKKESFPLTVTSAQKNPTAFYLCASSTLIFSRGTYNEQFFGPGTRLTVL.

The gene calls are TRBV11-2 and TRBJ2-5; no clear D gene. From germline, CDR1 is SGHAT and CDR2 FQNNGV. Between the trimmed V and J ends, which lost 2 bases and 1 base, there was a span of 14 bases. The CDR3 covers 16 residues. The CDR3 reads CASSLLRGTVQETQYF. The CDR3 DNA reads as TGTGCCAGCAGCTTATTACGTGGCACAGTCCAAGAGACCCAGTACTTC.

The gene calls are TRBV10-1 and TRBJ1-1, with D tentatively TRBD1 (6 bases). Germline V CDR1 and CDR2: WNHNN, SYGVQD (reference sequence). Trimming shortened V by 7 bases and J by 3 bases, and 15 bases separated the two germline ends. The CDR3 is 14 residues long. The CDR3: CASKKSAGDTEAFF. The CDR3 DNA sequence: TGCGCCAGCAAAAAAAGCGCAGGGGACACTGAAGCTTTCTTT.

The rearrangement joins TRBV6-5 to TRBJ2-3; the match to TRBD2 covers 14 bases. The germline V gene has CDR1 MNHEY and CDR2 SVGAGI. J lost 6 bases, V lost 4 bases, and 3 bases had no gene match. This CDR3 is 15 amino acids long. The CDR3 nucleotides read TGTGCCAGCAGTTGGACTAGCGGGAGGTGGGATACGCAGTATTTT. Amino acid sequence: CASSWTSGRWDTQYF.

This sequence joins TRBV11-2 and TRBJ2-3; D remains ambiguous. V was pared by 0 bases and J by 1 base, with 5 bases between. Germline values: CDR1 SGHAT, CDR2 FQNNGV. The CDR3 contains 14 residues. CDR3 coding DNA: TGTGCCAGCAGCTTAGACAGGCGCACAGATACGCAGTATTTT. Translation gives CASSLDRRTDTQYF.

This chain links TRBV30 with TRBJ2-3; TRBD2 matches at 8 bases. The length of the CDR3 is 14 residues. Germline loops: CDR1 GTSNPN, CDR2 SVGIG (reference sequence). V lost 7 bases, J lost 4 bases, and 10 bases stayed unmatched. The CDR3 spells CAFGAGGWADTQYF. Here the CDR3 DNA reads TGTGCCTTCGGGGCGGGAGGTTGGGCAGATACGCAGTATTTT.

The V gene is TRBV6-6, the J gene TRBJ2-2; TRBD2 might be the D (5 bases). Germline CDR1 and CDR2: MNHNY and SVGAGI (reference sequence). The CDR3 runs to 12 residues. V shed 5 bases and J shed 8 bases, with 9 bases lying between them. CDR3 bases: TGTGCCAGCAGTCCAGGACTGGGGGAGCTGTTTTTT. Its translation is CASSPGLGELFF.

CDR3 sequence: CASSLGGAGGGGHLVWADTQYF. The CDR3 nucleotides read TGTGCCAGCAGTTTAGGGGGAGCTGGGGGCGGGGGGCACTTGGTGTGGGCAGATACGCAGTATTTT. The chain is built from TRBV27 and TRBJ2-3, with 8 bases that match TRBD2. With 2 bases clipped from V and 4 bases from J, the junction kept 26 bases outside the gene matches. This CDR3 is 22 amino acids long. Germline CDR1 reads MNHEY; CDR2 reads SMNVEV (reference sequence).

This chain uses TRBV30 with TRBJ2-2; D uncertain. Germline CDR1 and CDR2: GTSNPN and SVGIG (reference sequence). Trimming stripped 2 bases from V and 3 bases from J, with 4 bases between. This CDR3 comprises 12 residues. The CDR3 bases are TGTGCCTGGAGTCCTTACACCGGGGAGCTGTTTTTT. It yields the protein CAWSPYTGELFF. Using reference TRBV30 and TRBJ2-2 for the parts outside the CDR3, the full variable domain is SQTIHQWPATLVQPVGSPLSLECTVEGTSNPNLYWYRQAAGRGLQLLFYSVGIGQISSEVPQNLSASRPQDRQFILSSKKLLLSDSGFYLCAWSPYTGELFFGEGSRLTVL.

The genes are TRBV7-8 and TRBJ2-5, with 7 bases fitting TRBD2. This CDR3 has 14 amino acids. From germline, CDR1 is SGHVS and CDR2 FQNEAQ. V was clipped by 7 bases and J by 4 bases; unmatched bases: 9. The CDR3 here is CASKIGTGGETQYF. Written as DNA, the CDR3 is TGTGCCAGCAAGATCGGGACGGGGGGAGAGACCCAGTACTTC.

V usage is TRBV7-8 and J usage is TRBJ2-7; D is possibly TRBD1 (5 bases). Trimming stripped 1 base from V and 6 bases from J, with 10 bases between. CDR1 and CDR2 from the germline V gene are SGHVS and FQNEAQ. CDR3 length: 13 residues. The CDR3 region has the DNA TGTGCCAGCAGCTTAGTAGTCCAGGGCGAGCAGTACGTC. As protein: CASSLVVQGEQYV.

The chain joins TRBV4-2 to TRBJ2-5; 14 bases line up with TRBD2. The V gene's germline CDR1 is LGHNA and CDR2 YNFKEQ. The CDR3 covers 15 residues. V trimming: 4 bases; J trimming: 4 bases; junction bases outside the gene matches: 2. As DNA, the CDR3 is TGTGCCAGCAGCCCCGGACTAGCGGGAGGAGAGACCCAGTACTTC. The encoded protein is CASSPGLAGGETQYF.

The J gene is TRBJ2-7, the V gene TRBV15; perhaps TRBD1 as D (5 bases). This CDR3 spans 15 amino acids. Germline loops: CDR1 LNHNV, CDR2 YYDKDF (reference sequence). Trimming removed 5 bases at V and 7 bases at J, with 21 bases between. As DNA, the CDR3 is TGTGCCACCAGCGGATCTCACAGGATTTTTAATGAGCAGTACGTC. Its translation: CATSGSHRIFNEQYV.

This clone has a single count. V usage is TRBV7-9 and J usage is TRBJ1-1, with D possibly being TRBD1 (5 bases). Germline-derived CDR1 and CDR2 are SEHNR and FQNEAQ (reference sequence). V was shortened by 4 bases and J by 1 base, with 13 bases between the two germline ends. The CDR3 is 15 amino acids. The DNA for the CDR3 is TGTGCCAGCAGCTCACTTACCAGGGAGAACACTGAAGCTTTCTTT. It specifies CASSSLTRENTEAFF.

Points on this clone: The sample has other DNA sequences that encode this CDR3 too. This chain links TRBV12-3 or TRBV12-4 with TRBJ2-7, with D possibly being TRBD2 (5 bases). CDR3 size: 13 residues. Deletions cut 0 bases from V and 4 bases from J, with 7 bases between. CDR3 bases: TGTGCCAGCAGTTTAGCCGGAGGTTACGAGCAGTACGTC. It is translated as CASSLAGGYEQYV.

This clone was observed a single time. CDR3 loop: CASSEGWGGGNTIYF. The CDR3 DNA follows: TGTGCCAGCAGTGAAGGGTGGGGAGGCGGAAACACCATATATTTT. V usage is TRBV6-1 and J usage is TRBJ1-3; D is unresolved. V was clipped by 1 base and J by 4 bases, with 11 bases between them. CDR1 is MNHNS and CDR2 is SASEGT in the germline V gene. This CDR3 is 15 amino acids long.

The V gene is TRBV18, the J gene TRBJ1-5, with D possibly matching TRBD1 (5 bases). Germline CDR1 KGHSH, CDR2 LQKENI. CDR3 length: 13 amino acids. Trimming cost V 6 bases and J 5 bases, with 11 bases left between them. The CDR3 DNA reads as TGTGCCAGCTCGGACACATCCGATCAGCCCCAGCATTTT. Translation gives CASSDTSDQPQHF.

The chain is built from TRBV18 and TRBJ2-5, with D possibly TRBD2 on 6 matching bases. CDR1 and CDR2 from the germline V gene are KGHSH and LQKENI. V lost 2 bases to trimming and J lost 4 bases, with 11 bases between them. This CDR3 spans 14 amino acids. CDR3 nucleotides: TGTGCCAGCTCACCAGCCGGACTACGAGAGACCCAGTACTTC. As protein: CASSPAGLRETQYF. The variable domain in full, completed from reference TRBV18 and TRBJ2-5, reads NAGVMQNPRHLVRRRGQEARLRCSPMKGHSHVYWYRQLPEEGLKFMVYLQKENIIDESGMPKERFSAEFPKEGPSILRIQQVVRGDSAAYFCASSPAGLRETQYFGPGTRLLVL.

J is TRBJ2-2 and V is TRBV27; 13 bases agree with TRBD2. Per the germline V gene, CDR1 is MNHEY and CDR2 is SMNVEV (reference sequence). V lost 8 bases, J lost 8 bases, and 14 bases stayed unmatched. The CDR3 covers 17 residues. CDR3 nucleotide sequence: TGTGCCAGCTCCTCGACCCGGACTAGCGGGAGTAGGGGGGAGCTGTTTTTT. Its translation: CASSSTRTSGSRGELFF.

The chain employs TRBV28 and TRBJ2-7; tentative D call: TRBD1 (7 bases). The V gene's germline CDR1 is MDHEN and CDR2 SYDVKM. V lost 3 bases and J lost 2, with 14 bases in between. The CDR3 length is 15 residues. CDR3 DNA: TGTGCCAGCAGTTTCAGGGGGAGGCAGGCCTACGAGCAGTACTTC. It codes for CASSFRGRQAYEQYF.

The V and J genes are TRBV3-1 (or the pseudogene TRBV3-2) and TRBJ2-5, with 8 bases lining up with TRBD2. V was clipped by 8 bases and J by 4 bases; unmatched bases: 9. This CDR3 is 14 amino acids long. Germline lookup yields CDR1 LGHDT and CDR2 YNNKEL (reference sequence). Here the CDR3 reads CASGRGGPVETQYF. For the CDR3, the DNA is TGTGCCAGCGGACGGGGGGGGCCTGTAGAGACCCAGTACTTC.

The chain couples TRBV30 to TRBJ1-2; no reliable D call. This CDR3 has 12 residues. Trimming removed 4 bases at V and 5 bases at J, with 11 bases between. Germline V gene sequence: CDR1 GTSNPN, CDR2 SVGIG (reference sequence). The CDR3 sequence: CAWTSLLYGYTF. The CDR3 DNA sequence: TGTGCCTGGACTAGTCTGTTATATGGCTACACCTTC.